This TCR beta chain was found in a study of breast tumors, draining lymph nodes, adjacent tissues. TCRdb used MiXCR to reprocess the multiplex PCR reads, holding one entry per CDR3 protein. The data contain about 12,000 distinct CDR3 sequences, around 36% of them singletons. In this sample, this clonotype turned up many times. V lost 2 bases, J lost 9 bases, and 11 bases lay in between. The CDR3 loop spans 13 amino acids. Looked up from germline, CDR1 is LGHDT and CDR2 is YNNKEL (reference sequence). The sequenced material came from breast tumor tissue. This receptor was obtained from a female donor with breast cancer. Some clones in this sample may be carry-over from other donors' samples. The chain employs TRBV3-1 and TRBJ2-1; no firm D call. DNA for the CDR3: TGTGCCAGCAGCCAAACCTCGGCCCGTGAGCAGTTCTTC. Translated: CASSQTSAREQFF.